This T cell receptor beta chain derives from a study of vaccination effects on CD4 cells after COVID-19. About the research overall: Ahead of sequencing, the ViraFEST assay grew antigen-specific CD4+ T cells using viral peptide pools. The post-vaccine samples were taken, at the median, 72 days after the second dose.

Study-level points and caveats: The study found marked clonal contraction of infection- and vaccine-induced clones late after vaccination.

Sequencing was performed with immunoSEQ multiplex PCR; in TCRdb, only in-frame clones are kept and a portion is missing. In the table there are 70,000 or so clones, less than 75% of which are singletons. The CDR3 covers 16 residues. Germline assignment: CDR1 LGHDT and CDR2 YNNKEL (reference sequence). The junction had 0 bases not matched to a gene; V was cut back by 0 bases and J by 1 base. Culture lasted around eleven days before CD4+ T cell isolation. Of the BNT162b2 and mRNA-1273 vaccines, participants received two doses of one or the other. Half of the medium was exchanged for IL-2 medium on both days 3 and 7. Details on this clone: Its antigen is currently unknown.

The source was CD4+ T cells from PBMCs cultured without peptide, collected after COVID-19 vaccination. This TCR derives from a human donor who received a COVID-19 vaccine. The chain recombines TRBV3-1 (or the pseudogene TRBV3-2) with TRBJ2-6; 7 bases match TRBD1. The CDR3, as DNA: TGTGCCAGCAGCCAAGAGGGACAGTCTGGGGCCAACGTCCTGACTTTC. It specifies CASSQEGQSGANVLTF.